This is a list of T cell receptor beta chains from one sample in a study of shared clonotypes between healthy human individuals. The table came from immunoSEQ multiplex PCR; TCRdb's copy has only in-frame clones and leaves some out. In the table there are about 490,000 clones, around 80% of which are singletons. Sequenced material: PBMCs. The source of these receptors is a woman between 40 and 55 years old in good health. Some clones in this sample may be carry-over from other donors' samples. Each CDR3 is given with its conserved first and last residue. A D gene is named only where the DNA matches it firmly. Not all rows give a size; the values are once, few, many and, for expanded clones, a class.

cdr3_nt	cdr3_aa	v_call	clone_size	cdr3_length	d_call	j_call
TGTGCCAGCAGCCAAGATGAGGGGGGCCATCAGCCCCAGCATTTT	CASSQDEGGHQPQHF	TRBV5-4	few	15	.	TRBJ1-5
TGTGCCAGCAGCCTAGGACAGGGCAACATGAACACTGAAGCTTTCTTT	CASSLGQGNMNTEAFF	TRBV9	.	16	TRBD1	TRBJ1-1
TGTGCCAGCAGCTTAAGGCGTGGGACAGCGAACACTGAAGCTTTCTTT	CASSLRRGTANTEAFF	TRBV7-3	.	16	TRBD1	TRBJ1-1
TGTGCCAGCAGCGGACTCCACATCTCTGGAAACACCATATATTTT	CASSGLHISGNTIYF	TRBV5-5	once	15	.	TRBJ1-3
TGTGCCAGCAGCTTGGCTCGCATGGTAAAGACCCAGTACTTC	CASSLARMVKTQYF	TRBV7-8	.	14	.	TRBJ2-5
TGCGCCAGCAGCCATACTTGGCCGGGCGAGCAGTACTTC	CASSHTWPGEQYF	TRBV4-3	.	13	.	TRBJ2-7
TGTGCCAGCAGTTCACGACTGACGATGAGCTCCTACGAGCAGTACTTC	CASSSRLTMSSYEQYF	TRBV27	.	16	.	TRBJ2-7
TGTGCCAGCAGCCATACTAGCGGGTCATACGAGCAGTACTTC	CASSHTSGSYEQYF	TRBV11-2	.	14	TRBD2	TRBJ2-7
TGTGCCAGCAGCTTAGTTGGGGGTCTTAGCACAGATACGCAGTATTTT	CASSLVGGLSTDTQYF	TRBV11-2	.	16	.	TRBJ2-3
TGTGCCAGCAGCTCAGACAGGAGCTCCTATAATTCACCCCTCCACTTT	CASSSDRSSYNSPLHF	TRBV7-8	.	16	.	TRBJ1-6
TGTGCCAGCAGCTTACTTGCCCGTATCATAGAGCCCCAGCATTTT	CASSLLARIIEPQHF	TRBV7-2	once	15	.	TRBJ1-5
TGTGCCAGCAGCTTAGATGGGCTAGCGATTAGCACAGATACGCAGTATTTT	CASSLDGLAISTDTQYF	TRBV7-9	.	17	.	TRBJ2-3
TGTGCCAGCAGCTTAGGCAGACTAGCGGGAGTGGGGAGCATTCAGTACTTC	CASSLGRLAGVGSIQYF	TRBV7-9	.	17	TRBD2	TRBJ2-4
TGCGCCAGCAGCTTGAGAGGGGGGTTTCCAGAGACCCAGTACTTC	CASSLRGGFPETQYF	TRBV5-1	.	15	.	TRBJ2-5
TGTGCCAGTAGTTCAGCCGGCGGAAGGGGGGCCTCCTATGGCTACACCTTC	CASSSAGGRGASYGYTF	TRBV19	.	17	.	TRBJ1-2
TGTGCCAGCAGTGAAGCGCCGGGGGGCGGTCAGCCCCAGCATTTT	CASSEAPGGGQPQHF	TRBV2	.	15	.	TRBJ1-5
TGTGCCAGCTCACCCCAGGTCAATCAGCCCCAGCATTTT	CASSPQVNQPQHF	TRBV18	.	13	.	TRBJ1-5
TGTGCCAGCAGTGAATCGGGGGTCGGAAACACCATATATTTT	CASSESGVGNTIYF	TRBV6-1	.	14	.	TRBJ1-3
TGTGCCAGCATCTCACGCGGACAATTTGCGTCCTACGAGCAGTACTTC	CASISRGQFASYEQYF	TRBV27	.	16	.	TRBJ2-7
TGTGCCATCAGGAGACTAGCGGGAGGGAACAATGAGCAGTTCTTC	CAIRRLAGGNNEQFF	TRBV10-3	.	15	TRBD2	TRBJ2-1
TGTGCCAGCAGTTTCTCGTGTTCGGCACTACTTTCTGGAAACACCATATATTTT	CASSFSCSALLSGNTIYF	TRBV27	.	18	.	TRBJ1-3
TGTGCCAGCCATCGGGACAGGGCCACCTTGAATGAAAAACTGTTTTTT	CASHRDRATLNEKLFF	TRBV19	.	16	TRBD1	TRBJ1-4
TGTGCCAGCTCAAAAAGCAGGGTGGAAGAAGGCTACACCTTC	CASSKSRVEEGYTF	TRBV18	.	14	.	TRBJ1-2
TGTGCCAGCAGTTTAAGGGGTAGGCGGACTGAAGCTTTCTTT	CASSLRGRRTEAFF	TRBV28	.	14	.	TRBJ1-1
TGTGCCACCAGCGCAGAGATGACGGAGGGAAGAGACACCGGGGAGCTGTTTTTT	CATSAEMTEGRDTGELFF	TRBV15	.	18	.	TRBJ2-2
TGTGCCAGCAGTTTTAGCGGGAGCGCCACCGGGGAGCTGTTTTTT	CASSFSGSATGELFF	TRBV27	once	15	TRBD2	TRBJ2-2
TGTGCCAGCAGCCTAGCGGTACAGTCCTACGAGCAGTACTTC	CASSLAVQSYEQYF	TRBV7-2	.	14	TRBD2	TRBJ2-7
TGTGCCAGCAGTCCGGGGACAGCTCTTTACTACGAGCAGTACTTC	CASSPGTALYYEQYF	TRBV28	.	15	TRBD1	TRBJ2-7
TGCGCCAGCAGCTTAAGGGGGTTGGACACTGAAGCTTTCTTT	CASSLRGLDTEAFF	TRBV5-1	.	14	.	TRBJ1-1
TGTGCCAGTAGCCTGACAGGAGCCGATCAGCCCCAGCATTTT	CASSLTGADQPQHF	TRBV19	.	14	.	TRBJ1-5
TGTGCCAGCAGCTCGGCGGGGAATTACAATGAGCAGTTCTTC	CASSSAGNYNEQFF	TRBV7-3	.	14	.	TRBJ2-1
TGTGCCAGCAGCCCCCGAGGGCTAGCGGGAAGAGAGCAGTTCTTC	CASSPRGLAGREQFF	TRBV7-8	.	15	TRBD2	TRBJ2-1
TGCGCCAGCAGCTTAGAAACAGGGGACACCGGGGAGCTGTTTTTT	CASSLETGDTGELFF	TRBV5-1	.	15	TRBD1	TRBJ2-2
TGTGCCAGCAGCTTGAGTAGGAGCTCTGGGGCCAACGTCCTGACTTTC	CASSLSRSSGANVLTF	TRBV11-2	.	16	.	TRBJ2-6
TGTGCCAGCATCTCAGGGACTGGATTCTACGAGCAGTACTTC	CASISGTGFYEQYF	TRBV6-5	.	14	.	TRBJ2-7
TGTGCCAGCAGCGTAGGGAAGCGGTCCGAGAATGAGCAGTTCTTC	CASSVGKRSENEQFF	TRBV9	.	15	.	TRBJ2-1
TGTGCCAGCAGCCAGGGACAGAACTACGAGCGGTACTTC	CASSQGQNYERYF	TRBV11-3	.	13	TRBD1	TRBJ2-7
TGTGCCAGCAGTGAAGAATCTTATGCCTACAATGAGCAGTTCTTC	CASSEESYAYNEQFF	TRBV6-1	once	15	.	TRBJ2-1
TGTGCCAGCTCACCAGACAGATTGGGCTACACCGGGGAGCTGTTTTTT	CASSPDRLGYTGELFF	TRBV18	.	16	.	TRBJ2-2
TGTGCCAGCAGTTCCCGGGCTAGCGGGGGAAGAAGCTCCTACAATGAGCAGTTCTTC	CASSSRASGGRSSYNEQFF	TRBV27	.	19	TRBD2	TRBJ2-1
TGCAGTGCTGCCTACAATGAGCAGTTCTTC	CSAAYNEQFF	TRBV20-1	.	10	.	TRBJ2-1
TGTGCCAGCTCACGTAGACAGGGAGGCGATCAGCCCCAGCATTTT	CASSRRQGGDQPQHF	TRBV18	.	15	TRBD1	TRBJ1-5
TGTGCCAGCAGCTTAGTGGACAGGGGGCGTAGGGAGCTGTTTTTT	CASSLVDRGRRELFF	TRBV11-2	.	15	TRBD1	TRBJ2-2
TGTGCCAGCAGCCCATCCGGAGACAACAATCAGCCCCAGCATTTT	CASSPSGDNNQPQHF	TRBV7-9	.	15	.	TRBJ1-5
TGTGCCAGCCTAAGCCATGGCTACACCTTC	CASLSHGYTF	TRBV2	.	10	.	TRBJ1-2
TGTGCCAGCAATTTACAGGGGGGTGGGAACACTGAAGCTTTCTTT	CASNLQGGGNTEAFF	TRBV6-5	.	15	TRBD1	TRBJ1-1
TGTGCCTGGAGTGGGGGGTCCGGGACACTCTCCTACGAGCAGTACTTC	CAWSGGSGTLSYEQYF	TRBV30	.	16	.	TRBJ2-7
TGTGCCAGCAGCTTAGGTGGAAACTCCTACGAGCAGTACTTC	CASSLGGNSYEQYF	TRBV11-2	.	14	.	TRBJ2-7
TGTGCCAGCGCAAGGCAGATGAACACTGAAGCTTTCTTT	CASARQMNTEAFF	TRBV11-3	.	13	.	TRBJ1-1
TGTGCCAGCAGTCCCTGGCTAGCATCCTCTGTCAATGAGCAGTTCTTC	CASSPWLASSVNEQFF	TRBV28	.	16	.	TRBJ2-1
TGTGCCAGCAGCCTTTTAGCGGGAGGGGACAATGAGCAGTTCTTC	CASSLLAGGDNEQFF	TRBV7-6	once	15	TRBD2	TRBJ2-1
TGTGCCAGCAGCTTAGGAAGCCCGGGGGCCGGGGATACGCAGTATTTT	CASSLGSPGAGDTQYF	TRBV7-2	.	16	.	TRBJ2-3
TGCGCCGGGGTTTGCCCGCGGGAGGGCCTTTTTGGGCGGGCAGAGACCCAGTACTTC	CAGVCPREGLFGRAETQYF	TRBV23-1	.	19	TRBD2	TRBJ2-5
TGTGCCAGCAGCAAGCGGTTGGGGCAGAACACCGGGGAGCTGTTTTTT	CASSKRLGQNTGELFF	TRBV9	few	16	.	TRBJ2-2